These 5 T cell receptor beta chains were all obtained from the same sample, sequenced in a study of shared clonotypes between healthy human individuals. Sequencing used immunoSEQ multiplex PCR; TCRdb keeps in-frame clones, though not all of them. The sample includes 2 million to 2.5 million clones, approximately 94% of them seen just once. What was sequenced was naive CD4+ T cells sorted from blood. Subset indicated: CD45RA+ positively selected. The receptors shown here come from a man aged 18 to 30 in good health.

The rearrangement links TRBV7-9 to TRBJ2-6; D unclear. CDR1 is SEHNR, CDR2 FQNEAQ, per germline (reference sequence). There are 16 residues in the CDR3. The V end was cut by 4 bases, the J end by 0 bases, with 10 bases between. In DNA, the CDR3 is TGTGCCAGCAGCTACCGACCCATCTCTGGGGCCAACGTCCTGACTTTC. Residues: CASSYRPISGANVLTF.

The chain combines TRBV30 with TRBJ2-7; no definite D call. From germline, CDR1 is GTSNPN and CDR2 SVGIG (reference sequence). CDR3 size: 12 residues. Trimming shortened V by 0 bases and J by 5 bases, and 8 bases separated the two germline ends. The CDR3 loop is CAWSVRRHEQYF. The CDR3 DNA follows: TGTGCCTGGAGTGTACGGAGACACGAGCAGTACTTC.

The chain has TRBV4-1 and TRBJ1-2; possible D gene TRBD1, 5 bases. V lost 1 base to trimming and J lost 3 bases, with 12 bases between them. Germline CDR1 is MGHRA and CDR2 is YSYEKL. The CDR3 sequence is 15 residues long. CDR3 nucleotides: TGCGCCAGCAGCCAAGCGACCGGGGGATACTATGGCTACACCTTC. Protein: CASSQATGGYYGYTF.

The V call is TRBV5-1, the J call TRBJ1-5; no firm D call. The germline gives CDR1 SGHRS, CDR2 YFSETQ. Trimming shortened V by 0 bases and J by 4 bases, and 8 bases separated the two germline ends. The length of the CDR3 is 14 residues. This CDR3 reads CASSLVGENQPQHF. In nucleotides, the CDR3 is TGCGCCAGCAGCTTGGTCGGTGAGAATCAGCCCCAGCATTTT.

The chain recombines TRBV6-1 with TRBJ2-5, with D perhaps being TRBD1 or TRBD2 (6 bases each). CDR3 size: 14 residues. V lost 5 bases, J lost 0 bases, and 10 bases lay in between. Germline V gene sequence: CDR1 MNHNS, CDR2 SASEGT. CDR3 DNA: TGTGCCAGCAGTCTAGGGGGGTACCAAGAGACCCAGTACTTC. Its translation: CASSLGGYQETQYF.